Sequencing of this TCR beta chain was carried out in a study of T cell changes during pregnancy in multiple sclerosis. Sequencing was performed with immunoSEQ multiplex PCR; in TCRdb, only in-frame clones are kept and a portion is missing. Found here are over 50,000 clones, more than 75% of them singletons; the top ten hold approximately 1.5%. Germline values: CDR1 SGHRS, CDR2 YFSETQ. Trimming took off 0 bases at V and 2 bases at J, with 7 bases between the two ends. The CDR3 covers 14 residues. Sequencing used peripheral blood, obtained in the third trimester of pregnancy. The source of this sequence is a female donor in good health, enrolled as a control in a pregnancy study. The rearrangement links TRBV5-1 to TRBJ2-3; D perhaps matches TRBD1 (6 bases). As DNA, the CDR3 is TGCGCCAGCAGCTTGGGGACAGTCACAGATACGCAGTATTTT. Residues: CASSLGTVTDTQYF.